These 14 T cell receptor beta chains originate from one sample sequenced in a study of cytomegalovirus exposure and HLA in healthy donors. Both 60 Vbeta primers and 13 Jbeta primers went into the PCR. Only in-frame clones appear in the TCRdb table, and some are missing; sequencing was by immunoSEQ multiplex PCR. This table has about 120,000 clones, 75% appearing once. Source material: PBMCs. These receptors all stem from a woman between 40 and 50 years old in good health and CMV-seropositive.

This chain connects TRBV14 to TRBJ2-7, with a tentative D call TRBD2 (5 bases). Germline lookup yields CDR1 SGHDN and CDR2 FVKESK. The CDR3 runs 13 residues. The ends were cut back, 4 bases at V and 1 base at J, with 8 bases in the middle. CDR3 region: CASSPGISYEQYF. CDR3 sequence (DNA): TGTGCCAGCAGCCCCGGGATTTCCTACGAGCAGTACTTC.

V and J are TRBV7-9 and TRBJ2-7, with TRBD2 matching over 12 bases. The V and J ends lost 4 bases and 4 bases, in that order; junction bases with no gene match: 8. The V gene's germline CDR1 is SEHNR and CDR2 FQNEAQ (reference sequence). The CDR3 is 16 amino acids. The CDR3 coding sequence is TGTGCCAGCAGCTCGCCTAGCGGGGGGGTCGGTTACGAGCAGTACTTC. Amino acid sequence: CASSSPSGGVGYEQYF.

The chain uses TRBV4-1 and TRBJ2-5; TRBD2 might be the D (6 bases). Per germline, CDR1 MGHRA and CDR2 YSYEKL. The length of the CDR3 is 16 residues. The germline V and J ends were trimmed by 1 base and 0 bases, with 12 bases remaining between them. This chain's CDR3 is CASSQGRDSYQETQYF. The CDR3 DNA reads TGCGCCAGCAGCCAAGGCAGGGACTCGTACCAAGAGACCCAGTACTTC.

This chain joins TRBV27 and TRBJ2-7, with a possible D match to TRBD2 (5 bases). The length of the CDR3 is 14 residues. V lost 7 bases and J lost 2, with 15 bases in between. CDR1 MNHEY and CDR2 SMNVEV come from the germline V gene (reference sequence). The DNA for the CDR3 is TGTGCCAGCACCTCCCGGGGAGCGGCCTACGAGCAGTACTTC. It specifies CASTSRGAAYEQYF.

The rearrangement links TRBV18 to TRBJ1-5; D not certain. This CDR3 spans 12 amino acids. Per germline, CDR1 KGHSH and CDR2 LQKENI. V was cut by 6 bases and J by 4 bases, with 7 bases left in between. The CDR3 region is CASSTGNQPQHF. CDR3 bases: TGTGCCAGCTCTACCGGTAATCAGCCCCAGCATTTT.

V is TRBV5-1 and J is TRBJ2-4; D uncertain. CDR1 and CDR2 from the germline V gene are SGHRS and YFSETQ. The CDR3 totals 15 residues. Trimming cost V 0 bases and J 9 bases, with 16 bases left between them. The CDR3 nucleotides are TGCGCCAGCAGCTTGGGAGACAATGTCGGTAGCATTCAGTACTTC. Protein: CASSLGDNVGSIQYF.

This chain uses TRBV7-9 with TRBJ2-3, with D unresolved. V lost 3 bases, J lost 3 bases, and 10 bases lay in between. Looked up from germline, CDR1 is SEHNR and CDR2 is FQNEAQ (reference sequence). The CDR3 loop spans 14 amino acids. CDR3 bases: TGTGCCAGCAGCTTGAAGGTCGGGACAGATACGCAGTATTTT. It translates to CASSLKVGTDTQYF.

This clone was detected a few times. The rearrangement uses TRBV4-2 and TRBJ1-1; no clear D. The V end lost 5 bases, the J end lost 5 bases, and 12 bases lay between the germline ends. Per the germline V gene, CDR1 is LGHNA and CDR2 is YNFKEQ. The CDR3 covers 13 residues. CDR3 nucleotide sequence: TGTGCCAGCAGCTTGGAGGCCGGGACTGAAGCTTTCTTT. It translates to CASSLEAGTEAFF.

The chain combines TRBV2 with TRBJ2-5; TRBD2 matches 8 bases. The trim removed 4 bases at V and 9 bases at J, leaving 13 bases unmatched. The CDR3 covers 15 residues. Germline CDR1 is SNHLY and CDR2 is FYNNEI. The CDR3 DNA reads TGTGCCAGCAGTGCGCTTCTAGCGGGTGGGGCGGCCCAGTACTTC. Amino acids: CASSALLAGGAAQYF.

The V and J genes are TRBV5-6 and TRBJ1-2; no clear D gene. The germline CDR1 and CDR2 sequences are SGHDT and YYEEEE. V lost 6 bases to trimming and J lost 5 bases, with 23 bases between them. The CDR3 has 16 amino acids. The CDR3 sequence: CASTQPGSRRSYGYTF. In DNA form, the CDR3 reads TGTGCCAGCACCCAACCCGGGAGCAGGAGATCGTATGGCTACACCTTC.

This clone was counted only a few times. The genes are TRBV25-1 and TRBJ2-7; possible D gene TRBD1, 5 bases. Trimming removed 6 bases at V and 2 bases at J, with 11 bases between. Germline V lookup: CDR1 MGHDK, CDR2 SYGVNS. This CDR3 is 13 amino acids long. DNA of the CDR3: TGTGCCAGCAGAGACGACAGTACCTACGAGCAGTACTTC. Amino acids: CASRDDSTYEQYF.

The chain links TRBV4-3 to TRBJ1-4; D possibly corresponds to TRBD1 (5 bases). Trimming took 3 bases from V and 4 from J, leaving 12 bases between them. CDR1 is LGHNA and CDR2 is YSLEER in the germline V gene. CDR3 length: 15 amino acids. This chain's CDR3 is CASSQGRGLNEKLFF. DNA of the CDR3: TGCGCCAGCAGCCAGGGGAGGGGTCTTAATGAAAAACTGTTTTTT.

This clone was recorded only once. The chain links TRBV5-1 to TRBJ2-3, with 14 bases matching TRBD2. Looked up from germline, CDR1 is SGHRS and CDR2 is YFSETQ. V was clipped by 3 bases and J by 4 bases; unmatched bases: 10. The CDR3 is 18 amino acids. Here the CDR3 DNA reads TGCGCCAGCAGCTCTCGAGCCGGGACTAGCGGGAGCGCAGATACGCAGTATTTT. This sequence encodes CASSSRAGTSGSADTQYF.

The chain combines TRBV6-6 with TRBJ1-2; D is unclear. V was trimmed by 0 bases and J by 0 bases, leaving 11 bases between them. The CDR3 covers 16 residues. Germline assignment: CDR1 MNHNY and CDR2 SVGAGI (reference sequence). This CDR3 reads CASSYSAGGTNYGYTF. The CDR3 DNA reads TGTGCCAGCAGTTACTCGGCAGGAGGAACTAACTATGGCTACACCTTC.